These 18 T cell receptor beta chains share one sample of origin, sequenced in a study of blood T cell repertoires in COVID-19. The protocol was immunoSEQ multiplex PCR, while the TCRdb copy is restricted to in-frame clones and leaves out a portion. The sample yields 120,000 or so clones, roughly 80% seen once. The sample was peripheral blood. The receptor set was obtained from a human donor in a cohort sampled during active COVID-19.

The CDR3 DNA reads as TGTGCCAGCAGCCAGTGGACAGGGGGGATTAATGAAAAACTGTTTTTT. It is translated as CASSQWTGGINEKLFF. The chain is built from TRBV7-9 and TRBJ1-4; 10 nucleotides align to TRBD1. Germline V lookup: CDR1 SEHNR, CDR2 FQNEAQ (reference sequence). The CDR3 runs to 16 residues. V lost 5 bases and J lost 4; bases outside the gene matches: 7.

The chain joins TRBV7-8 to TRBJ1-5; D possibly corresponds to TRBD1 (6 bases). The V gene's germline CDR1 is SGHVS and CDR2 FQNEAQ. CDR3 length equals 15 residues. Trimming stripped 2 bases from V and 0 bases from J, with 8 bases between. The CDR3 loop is CASSLRDTSNQPQHF. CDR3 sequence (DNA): TGTGCCAGCAGCTTAAGGGACACTAGCAATCAGCCCCAGCATTTT.

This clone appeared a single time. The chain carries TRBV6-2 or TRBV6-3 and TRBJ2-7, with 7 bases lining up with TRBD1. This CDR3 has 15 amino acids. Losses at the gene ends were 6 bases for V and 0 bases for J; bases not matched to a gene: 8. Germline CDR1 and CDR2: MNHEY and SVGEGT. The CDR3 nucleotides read TGTGCCAGCAGCCTGACAGGGATTACCTCCTACGAGCAGTACTTC. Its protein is CASSLTGITSYEQYF.

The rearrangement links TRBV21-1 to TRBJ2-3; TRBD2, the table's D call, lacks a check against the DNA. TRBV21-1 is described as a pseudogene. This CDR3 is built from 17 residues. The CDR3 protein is CASSKARLAGSTDTQYF. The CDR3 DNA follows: TGTGCCAGCAGCAAAGCGCGGCTAGCGGGATCTACAGATACGCAGTATTTT.

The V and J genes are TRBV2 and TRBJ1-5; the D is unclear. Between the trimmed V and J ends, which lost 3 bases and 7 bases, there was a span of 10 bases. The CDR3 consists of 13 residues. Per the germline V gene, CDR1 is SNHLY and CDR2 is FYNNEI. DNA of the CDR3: TGTGCCAGCAGTGATGAGAATGAACAGCCCCAGCATTTT. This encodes CASSDENEQPQHF.

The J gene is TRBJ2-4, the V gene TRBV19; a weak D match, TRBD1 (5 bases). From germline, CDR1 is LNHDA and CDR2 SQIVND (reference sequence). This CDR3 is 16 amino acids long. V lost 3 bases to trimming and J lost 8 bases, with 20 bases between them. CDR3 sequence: CASSITSMGQGDIQYF. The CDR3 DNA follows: TGTGCCAGTAGTATTACCTCAATGGGGCAGGGTGACATTCAGTACTTC.

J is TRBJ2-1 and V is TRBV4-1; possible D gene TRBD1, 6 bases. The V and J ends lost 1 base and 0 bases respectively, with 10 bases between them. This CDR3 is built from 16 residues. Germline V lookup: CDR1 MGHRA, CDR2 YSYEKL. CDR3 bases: TGCGCCAGCAGCCAAGGATGGACAGCCTCCTACAATGAGCAGTTCTTC. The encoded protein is CASSQGWTASYNEQFF.

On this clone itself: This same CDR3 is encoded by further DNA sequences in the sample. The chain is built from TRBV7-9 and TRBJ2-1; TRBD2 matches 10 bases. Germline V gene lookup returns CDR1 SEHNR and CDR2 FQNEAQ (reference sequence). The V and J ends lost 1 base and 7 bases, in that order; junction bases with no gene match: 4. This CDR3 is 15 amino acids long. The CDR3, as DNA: TGTGCCAGCAGCTTAGTCCTAGCGGGAGTTAATGAGCAGTTCTTC. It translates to CASSLVLAGVNEQFF.

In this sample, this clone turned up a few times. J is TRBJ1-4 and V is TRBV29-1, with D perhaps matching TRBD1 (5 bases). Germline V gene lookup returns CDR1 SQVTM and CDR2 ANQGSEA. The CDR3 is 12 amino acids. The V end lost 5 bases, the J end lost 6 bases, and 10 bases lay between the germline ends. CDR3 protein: CSVQGYDEKLFF. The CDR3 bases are TGCAGCGTTCAGGGATACGATGAAAAACTGTTTTTT.

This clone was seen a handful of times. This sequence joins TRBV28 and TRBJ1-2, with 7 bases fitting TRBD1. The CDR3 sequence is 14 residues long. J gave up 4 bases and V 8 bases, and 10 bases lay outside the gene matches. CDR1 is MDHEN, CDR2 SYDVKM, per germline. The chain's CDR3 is CASQDRNSLYGYTF. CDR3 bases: TGTGCCAGCCAGGACAGGAACTCTCTCTATGGCTACACCTTC.

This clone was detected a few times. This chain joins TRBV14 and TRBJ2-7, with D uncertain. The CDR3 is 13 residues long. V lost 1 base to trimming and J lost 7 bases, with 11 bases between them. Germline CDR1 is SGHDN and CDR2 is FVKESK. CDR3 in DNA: TGTGCCAGCAGCCAAGTGCGGTTGAGGGAGCAGTACTTC. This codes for CASSQVRLREQYF. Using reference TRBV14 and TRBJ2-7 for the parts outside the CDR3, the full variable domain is EAGVTQFPSHSVIEKGQTVTLRCDPISGHDNLYWYRRVMGKEIKFLLHFVKESKQDESGMPNNRFLAERTGGTYSTLKVQPAELEDSGVYFCASSQVRLREQYFGPGTRLTVT.

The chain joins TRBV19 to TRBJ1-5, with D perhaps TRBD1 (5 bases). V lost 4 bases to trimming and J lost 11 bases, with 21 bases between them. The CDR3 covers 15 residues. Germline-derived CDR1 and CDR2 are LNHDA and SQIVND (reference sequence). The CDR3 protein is CASSSTGPITKSQHF. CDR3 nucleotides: TGTGCCAGTAGTAGTACAGGTCCTATAACGAAATCCCAGCATTTT.

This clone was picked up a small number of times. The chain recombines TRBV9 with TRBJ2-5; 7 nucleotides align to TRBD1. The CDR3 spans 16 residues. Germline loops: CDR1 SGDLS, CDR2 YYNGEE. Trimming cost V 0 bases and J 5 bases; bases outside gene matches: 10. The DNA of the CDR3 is TGTGCCAGCAGCGTAGACAGGGGTGGGTTGGGGGAGACCCAGTACTTC. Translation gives CASSVDRGGLGETQYF.

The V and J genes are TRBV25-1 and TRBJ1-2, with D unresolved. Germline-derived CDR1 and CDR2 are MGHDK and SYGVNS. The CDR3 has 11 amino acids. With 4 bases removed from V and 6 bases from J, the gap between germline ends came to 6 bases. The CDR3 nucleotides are TGTGCCAGCAGTGGACTACATGGCTACACCTTC. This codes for CASSGLHGYTF.

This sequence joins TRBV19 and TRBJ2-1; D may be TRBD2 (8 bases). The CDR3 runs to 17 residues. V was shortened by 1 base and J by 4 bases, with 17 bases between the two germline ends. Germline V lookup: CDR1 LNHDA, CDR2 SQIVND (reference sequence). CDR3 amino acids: CASSIVIGGGRYNEQFF. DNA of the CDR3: TGTGCCAGTAGTATAGTTATAGGGGGCGGGAGGTACAATGAGCAGTTCTTC.

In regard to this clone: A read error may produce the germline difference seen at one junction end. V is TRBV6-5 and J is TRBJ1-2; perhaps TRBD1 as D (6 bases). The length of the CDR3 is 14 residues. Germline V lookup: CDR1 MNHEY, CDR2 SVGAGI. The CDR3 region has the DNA TGTGCCAGCAGTGACTCAGGGGCCATCTATGGCTACACCTTC. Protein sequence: CASSDSGAIYGYTF.

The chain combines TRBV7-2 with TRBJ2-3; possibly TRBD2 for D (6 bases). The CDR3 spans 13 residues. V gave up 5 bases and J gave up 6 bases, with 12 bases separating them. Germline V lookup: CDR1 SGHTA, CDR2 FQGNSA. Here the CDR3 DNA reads TGTGCCAGCAGCCGCGCGGGGACTGATACGCAGTATTTT. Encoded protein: CASSRAGTDTQYF.

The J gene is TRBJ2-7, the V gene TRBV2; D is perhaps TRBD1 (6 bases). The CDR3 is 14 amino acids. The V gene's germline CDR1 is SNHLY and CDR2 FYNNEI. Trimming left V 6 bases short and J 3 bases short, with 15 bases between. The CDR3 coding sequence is TGTGCCAGCAGCCCCCGGGACACCAACTACGAGCAGTACTTC. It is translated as CASSPRDTNYEQYF.